Listed below are T cell receptor beta chains from one sample, sequenced in a study of cytomegalovirus exposure and HLA in healthy donors. Repertoires were generated with immunoSEQ multiplex PCR, while TCRdb's copy carries only in-frame clones and drops some. Found here are 100,000 to 150,000 clones, around 76% of them singletons; the top ten hold roughly 13%. What was sequenced was PBMCs. Receptor source: a woman aged 60-70 years in good health and CMV-seropositive. CDR3s include the opening cysteine and the closing phenylalanine or tryptophan. The order of the fields is clone size, D gene, V gene, CDR3 length, J gene, CDR3 protein, CDR3 DNA. The D gene is left open where the match is weak. For some rows the clone size is stated as once, few or many, or as a class when expanded; others skip it.

size: .; D: TRBD1; V: TRBV4-2; length: 13; J: TRBJ2-2; CDR3: CASSPQGTGELFF; DNA: TGTGCCAGCAGCCCACAGGGGACGGGGGAGCTGTTTTTT
size: .; D: TRBD2; V: TRBV19; length: 14; J: TRBJ2-7; CDR3: CASRRLAGSYEQYF; DNA: TGTGCCAGTAGACGACTAGCGGGATCCTACGAGCAGTACTTC
size: .; D: TRBD2; V: TRBV11-2; length: 15; J: TRBJ2-7; CDR3: CASSWTSGSSYEQYF; DNA: TGTGCCAGCAGCTGGACTAGCGGGAGTAGCTACGAGCAGTACTTC
size: once; D: .; V: TRBV19; length: 13; J: TRBJ2-3; CDR3: CASSSTGTDTQYF; DNA: TGTGCCAGTAGTTCGACTGGCACAGATACGCAGTATTTT
size: .; D: TRBD2; V: TRBV5-8; length: 14; J: TRBJ2-1; CDR3: CASSLGLAVRGQFF; DNA: TGTGCCAGCAGCTTGGGGCTAGCGGTGAGAGGGCAGTTCTTC
size: .; D: .; V: TRBV7-2; length: 14; J: TRBJ1-1; CDR3: CASSLVGANTEAFF; DNA: TGTGCCAGCAGCTTAGTAGGAGCAAACACTGAAGCTTTCTTT
size: .; D: .; V: TRBV27; length: 18; J: TRBJ2-7; CDR3: CASSLAVLLRRQKNEQYF; DNA: TGTGCCAGCAGTTTAGCGGTTCTTCTTCGTAGGCAGAAGAACGAGCAGTACTTC
size: .; D: .; V: TRBV25-1; length: 12; J: TRBJ2-1; CDR3: CASRTRGGEQFF; DNA: TGTGCCAGCAGAACTAGGGGAGGTGAGCAGTTCTTC
size: .; D: TRBD2; V: TRBV19; length: 15; J: TRBJ2-3; CDR3: CASSPLAGITDTQYF; DNA: TGTGCCAGTAGCCCACTAGCGGGAATCACAGATACGCAGTATTTT
size: few; D: .; V: TRBV5-1; length: 19; J: TRBJ1-2; CDR3: CASSFLPHRDTTANYGYTF; DNA: TGCGCCAGCAGCTTCCTCCCCCACCGGGACACCACCGCTAACTATGGCTACACCTTC
size: .; D: TRBD1; V: TRBV6-5; length: 13; J: TRBJ2-7; CDR3: CASSSGTGNEQYF; DNA: TGTGCCAGCAGTTCCGGGACAGGGAACGAGCAGTACTTC
size: .; D: .; V: TRBV7-3; length: 15; J: TRBJ1-1; CDR3: CASSFIRVLNTEAFF; DNA: TGTGCCAGCAGCTTCATTCGGGTCCTGAACACTGAAGCTTTCTTT
size: .; D: TRBD2; V: TRBV11-3; length: 15; J: TRBJ2-5; CDR3: CASSLGTSGPETQYF; DNA: TGTGCCAGCAGCTTAGGGACTAGCGGCCCGGAGACCCAGTACTTC
size: .; D: .; V: TRBV4-3; length: 19; J: TRBJ2-2; CDR3: CASSQDPLGSFSWTGELFF; DNA: TGCGCCAGCAGCCAAGATCCCCTCGGGAGCTTCAGCTGGACCGGGGAGCTGTTTTTT
size: .; D: TRBD2; V: TRBV5-1; length: 14; J: TRBJ2-5; CDR3: CASTSGRLQETQYF; DNA: TGCGCCAGCACTAGCGGGAGGCTCCAAGAGACCCAGTACTTC
size: .; D: .; V: TRBV7-2; length: 16; J: TRBJ1-3; CDR3: CASSFSRSGSGNTIYF; DNA: TGTGCCAGCAGCTTTTCTAGGTCCGGCTCTGGAAACACCATATATTTT
size: .; D: TRBD1; V: TRBV12-5; length: 14; J: TRBJ1-5; CDR3: CASGATGGPQPQHF; DNA: TGTGCTAGTGGGGCTACAGGGGGCCCTCAGCCCCAGCATTTT
size: .; D: TRBD1; V: TRBV5-6; length: 17; J: TRBJ2-3; CDR3: CASSWIFGQGASDTQYF; DNA: TGTGCCAGCAGCTGGATCTTCGGACAGGGGGCGTCAGATACGCAGTATTTT
size: .; D: TRBD2; V: TRBV27; length: 15; J: TRBJ2-3; CDR3: CASSPGLADTDTQYF; DNA: TGTGCCAGCAGTCCAGGACTAGCGGACACAGATACGCAGTATTTT
size: .; D: .; V: TRBV4-1; length: 16; J: TRBJ2-5; CDR3: CASSQGGQGWSQTQYF; DNA: TGCGCCAGCAGCCAAGGAGGACAAGGTTGGAGCCAGACCCAGTACTTC
size: .; D: TRBD1; V: TRBV5-1; length: 16; J: TRBJ2-6; CDR3: CASRGQMSSGANVLTF; DNA: TGCGCCAGCAGGGGACAGATGTCATCTGGGGCCAACGTCCTGACTTTC
size: .; D: .; V: TRBV29-1; length: 10; J: TRBJ1-1; CDR3: CSGRTVEAFF; DNA: TGCAGCGGGCGGACAGTGGAAGCTTTCTTT
size: .; D: TRBD1; V: TRBV25-1; length: 14; J: TRBJ2-5; CDR3: CASSYRGLQETQYF; DNA: TGTGCCAGCAGTTACAGGGGGCTACAAGAGACCCAGTACTTC
size: few; D: TRBD2; V: TRBV5-4; length: 12; J: TRBJ2-7; CDR3: CASSRTSGEQYF; DNA: TGTGCCAGCAGCAGGACTAGCGGCGAGCAGTACTTC
size: .; D: .; V: TRBV7-9; length: 14; J: TRBJ1-1; CDR3: CASSSTGQPWKAFF; DNA: TGTGCCAGCAGCTCAACGGGACAACCATGGAAAGCTTTCTTT
size: .; D: .; V: TRBV14; length: 14; J: TRBJ1-6; CDR3: CASSHRGGPTPLHF; DNA: TGTGCCAGCAGCCACCGAGGCGGTCCGACACCCCTCCACTTT
size: .; D: TRBD1; V: TRBV9; length: 13; J: TRBJ1-2; CDR3: CASSVGQGNGYTF; DNA: TGTGCCAGCAGCGTAGGACAGGGGAATGGCTACACCTTC
size: .; D: .; V: TRBV4-3; length: 17; J: TRBJ1-1; CDR3: CASSQQPGTWLNTEAFF; DNA: TGCGCCAGCAGCCAACAACCCGGGACATGGTTGAACACTGAAGCTTTCTTT
size: .; D: TRBD2; V: TRBV15; length: 16; J: TRBJ2-1; CDR3: CATSRDQSGAYNEQFF; DNA: TGTGCCACCAGCAGAGATCAAAGCGGGGCCTACAATGAGCAGTTCTTC
size: .; D: .; V: TRBV7-2; length: 13; J: TRBJ2-5; CDR3: CASSLYSSETQYF; DNA: TGTGCCAGCAGCTTATACAGTTCAGAGACCCAGTACTTC
size: .; D: TRBD1; V: TRBV27; length: 15; J: TRBJ1-2; CDR3: CASSLSGTGGGGYTF; DNA: TGTGCCAGCAGTTTATCGGGGACAGGGGGAGGCGGCTACACCTTC
size: .; D: .; V: TRBV18; length: 15; J: TRBJ1-4; CDR3: CASSPDYTSTEKLFF; DNA: TGTGCCAGCTCACCAGACTACACGTCAACCGAAAAACTGTTTTTT
size: .; D: TRBD1; V: TRBV7-9; length: 13; J: TRBJ2-7; CDR3: CSSSWTGPDEQYF; DNA: TGTTCCAGCAGCTGGACAGGGCCGGACGAGCAGTACTTC
size: .; D: .; V: TRBV2; length: 13; J: TRBJ2-2; CDR3: CASSEGATGELFF; DNA: TGTGCCAGCAGTGAAGGGGCCACCGGGGAGCTGTTTTTT
size: .; D: TRBD1; V: TRBV10-3; length: 16; J: TRBJ1-1; CDR3: CAISPGQGAGWTEAFF; DNA: TGTGCCATCAGCCCCGGACAGGGGGCCGGGTGGACTGAAGCTTTCTTT
size: .; D: .; V: TRBV7-2; length: 14; J: TRBJ1-2; CDR3: CASSLWDNNYGYTF; DNA: TGTGCCAGCAGCCTGTGGGACAACAACTATGGCTACACCTTC
size: .; D: TRBD2; V: TRBV6-5; length: 15; J: TRBJ2-7; CDR3: CASSYSGAGSYEQYF; DNA: TGTGCCAGCAGTTACTCGGGAGCGGGAAGCTACGAGCAGTACTTC
size: .; D: .; V: TRBV6-5; length: 11; J: TRBJ2-3; CDR3: CASRGAYTQYF; DNA: TGTGCCAGCAGGGGCGCTTATACGCAGTATTTT
size: .; D: TRBD1; V: TRBV29-1; length: 15; J: TRBJ1-1; CDR3: CSVDPTGAGGTEAFF; DNA: TGCAGCGTAGACCCGACAGGGGCAGGGGGCACTGAAGCTTTCTTT
size: .; D: .; V: TRBV5-4; length: 13; J: TRBJ1-1; CDR3: CASSYSLNTEAFF; DNA: TGTGCCAGCAGCTACAGTCTGAACACTGAAGCTTTCTTT
size: .; D: .; V: TRBV14; length: 13; J: TRBJ1-1; CDR3: CASKGQLNTEAFF; DNA: TGTGCCTCGAAGGGGCAGTTGAACACTGAAGCTTTCTTT
size: .; D: TRBD1; V: TRBV7-2; length: 15; J: TRBJ1-1; CDR3: CASSFVTGANTEAFF; DNA: TGTGCCAGCAGCTTCGTGACAGGGGCAAACACTGAAGCTTTCTTT
size: .; D: TRBD2; V: TRBV5-1; length: 14; J: TRBJ2-1; CDR3: CASTGGGPYNEQFF; DNA: TGCGCCAGCACCGGCGGGGGGCCCTACAATGAGCAGTTCTTC
size: .; D: TRBD2; V: TRBV5-1; length: 14; J: TRBJ2-1; CDR3: CASSQRGGLGEQFF; DNA: TGCGCCAGCAGCCAGCGGGGGGGCCTGGGTGAGCAGTTCTTC
size: .; D: TRBD2; V: TRBV5-4; length: 15; J: TRBJ2-1; CDR3: CASSLRLADYNEQFF; DNA: TGTGCCAGCAGCTTACGACTAGCGGATTACAATGAGCAGTTCTTC
size: .; D: TRBD2; V: TRBV10-3; length: 12; J: TRBJ2-7; CDR3: CASGSAGVEQYF; DNA: TGTGCCTCGGGCAGTGCGGGAGTCGAGCAGTACTTC
size: .; D: TRBD1; V: TRBV4-1; length: 20; J: TRBJ1-5; CDR3: CASRQHDRDRGLGSNQPQHF; DNA: TGCGCCAGCAGGCAACATGACCGGGACAGGGGGCTGGGTAGCAATCAGCCCCAGCATTTT
size: .; D: .; V: TRBV27; length: 16; J: TRBJ2-7; CDR3: CASSFRPTDRNYEQYF; DNA: TGTGCCAGCAGTTTCCGCCCGACCGACAGGAACTACGAGCAGTACTTC
size: .; D: .; V: TRBV12-5; length: 14; J: TRBJ1-1; CDR3: CASGRTAHNTEAFF; DNA: TGTGCTAGTGGTCGGACAGCGCATAACACTGAAGCTTTCTTT
size: .; D: TRBD2; V: TRBV7-9; length: 17; J: TRBJ2-3; CDR3: CASSPGLAGGRTDTQYF; DNA: TGTGCCAGCAGCCCTGGGTTAGCGGGAGGACGGACAGATACGCAGTATTTT